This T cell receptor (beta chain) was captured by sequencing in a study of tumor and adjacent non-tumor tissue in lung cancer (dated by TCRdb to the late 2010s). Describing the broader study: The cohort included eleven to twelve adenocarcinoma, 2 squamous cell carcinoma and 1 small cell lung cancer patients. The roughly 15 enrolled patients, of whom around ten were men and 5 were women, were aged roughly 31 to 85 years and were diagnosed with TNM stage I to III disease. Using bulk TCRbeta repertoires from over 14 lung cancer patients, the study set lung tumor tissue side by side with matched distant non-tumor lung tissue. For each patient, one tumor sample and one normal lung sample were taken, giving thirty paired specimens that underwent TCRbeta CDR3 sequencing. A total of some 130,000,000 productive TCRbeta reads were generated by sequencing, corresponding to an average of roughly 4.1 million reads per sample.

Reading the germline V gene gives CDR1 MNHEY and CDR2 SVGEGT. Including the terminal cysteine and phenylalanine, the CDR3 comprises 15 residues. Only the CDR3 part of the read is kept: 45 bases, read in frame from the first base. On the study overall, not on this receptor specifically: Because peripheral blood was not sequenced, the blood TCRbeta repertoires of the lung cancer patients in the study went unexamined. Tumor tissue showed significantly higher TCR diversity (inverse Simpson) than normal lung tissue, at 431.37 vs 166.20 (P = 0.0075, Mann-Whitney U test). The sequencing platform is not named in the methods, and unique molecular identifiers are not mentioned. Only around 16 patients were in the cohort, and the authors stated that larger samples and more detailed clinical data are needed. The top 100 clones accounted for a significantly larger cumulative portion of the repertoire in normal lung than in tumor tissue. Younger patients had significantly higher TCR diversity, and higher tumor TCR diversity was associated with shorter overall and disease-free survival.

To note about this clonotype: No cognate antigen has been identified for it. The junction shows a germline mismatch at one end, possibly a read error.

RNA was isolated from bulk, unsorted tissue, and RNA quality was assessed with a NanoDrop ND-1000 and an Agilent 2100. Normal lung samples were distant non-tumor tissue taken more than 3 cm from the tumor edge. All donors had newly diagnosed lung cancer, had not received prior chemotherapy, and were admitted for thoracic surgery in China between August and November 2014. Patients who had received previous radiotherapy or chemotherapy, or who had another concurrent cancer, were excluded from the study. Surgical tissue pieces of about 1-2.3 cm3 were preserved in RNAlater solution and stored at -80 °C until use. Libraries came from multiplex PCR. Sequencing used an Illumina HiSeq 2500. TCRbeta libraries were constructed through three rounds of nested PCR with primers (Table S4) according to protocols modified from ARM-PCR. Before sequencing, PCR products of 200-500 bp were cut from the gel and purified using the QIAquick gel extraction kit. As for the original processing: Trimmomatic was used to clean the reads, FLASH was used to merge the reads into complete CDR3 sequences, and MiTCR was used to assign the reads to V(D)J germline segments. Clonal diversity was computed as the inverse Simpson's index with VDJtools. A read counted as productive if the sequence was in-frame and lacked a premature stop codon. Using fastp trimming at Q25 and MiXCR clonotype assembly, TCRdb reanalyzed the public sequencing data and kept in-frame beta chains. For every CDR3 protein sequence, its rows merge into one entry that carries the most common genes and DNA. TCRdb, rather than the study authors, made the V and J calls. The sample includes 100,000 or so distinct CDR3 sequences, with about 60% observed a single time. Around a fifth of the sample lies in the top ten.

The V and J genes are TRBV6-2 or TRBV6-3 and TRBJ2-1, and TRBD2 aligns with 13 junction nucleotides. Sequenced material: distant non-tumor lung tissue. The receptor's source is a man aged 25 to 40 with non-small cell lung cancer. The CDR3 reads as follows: CASLPGLAGYNEQSF. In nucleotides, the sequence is TGTGCCAGCCTACCGGGACTAGCGGGGTATAATGAACAGTCCTTC.